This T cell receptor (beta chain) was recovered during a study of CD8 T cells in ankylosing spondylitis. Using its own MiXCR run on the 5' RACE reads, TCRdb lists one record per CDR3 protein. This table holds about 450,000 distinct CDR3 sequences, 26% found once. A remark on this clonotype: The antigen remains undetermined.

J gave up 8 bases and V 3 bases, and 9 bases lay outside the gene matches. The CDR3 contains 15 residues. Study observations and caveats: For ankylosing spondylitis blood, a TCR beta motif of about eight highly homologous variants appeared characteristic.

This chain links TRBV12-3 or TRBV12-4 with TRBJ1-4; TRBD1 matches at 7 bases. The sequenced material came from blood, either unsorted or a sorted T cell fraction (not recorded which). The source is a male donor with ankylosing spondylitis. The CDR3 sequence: CASSLVQGVGEKLFF. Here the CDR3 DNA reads TGTGCCAGCAGTTTGGTCCAGGGGGTCGGCGAAAAACTGTTTTTT.